This TCR beta chain is from a study of T cells in Graves' hyperthyroidism and ophthalmopathy. Many counts were recorded for this clonotype. Amplified TCR beta CDR3 regions came from RNA transcripts. TCR CDR3 underwent first-round RT-PCR with the HTBI primer set. TCRdb fed the multiplex PCR reads into MiXCR, producing one record per CDR3 protein. This table holds some 600,000 distinct CDR3 sequences, about 15% found once. This sequence was found in a woman aged 25 to 39 with Graves' hyperthyroidism that later progressed to Graves' ophthalmopathy. The sample was blood.

CDR3 nucleotide sequence: TGCGCCAGCAGCAAAGGACAGAACACTGAAGCTTTCTTT. Translation: CASSKGQNTEAFF. V and J are TRBV5-1 and TRBJ1-1, with a possible D match to TRBD1 (5 bases). The CDR3 totals 13 residues. Germline lookup yields CDR1 SGHRS and CDR2 YFSETQ. Trimming left V 4 bases short and J 1 base short, with 8 bases between.